What follows are 8 T cell receptor beta chains derived from one specimen sequenced in a study of CD8+CD57+ T cells in acquired aplastic anemia. The patients chosen for sequencing had shown expansion of CD8+CD57+ cells (detected by flow cytometry). For CDR3 and TCR beta VDJ profiling, genomic DNA was the template used. TCRdb reanalysed the reads using MiXCR and keeps one entry per CDR3 protein. The sample lists approximately 300,000 distinct CDR3 sequences; about three fifths were seen once. Sequences were obtained from sorted CD4+, CD8+, or CD8+CD57+ T cells (not recorded which) from PBMCs. These receptors were obtained from a human donor with aplastic anemia.

For this clonotype: A single base separates this from a much larger clone, so it may be a read error. V usage is TRBV10-2 and J usage is TRBJ2-2; 7 positions match TRBD2. Germline CDR1 reads WSHSY; CDR2 reads SAAADI. CDR3 length: 14 amino acids. CDR3 amino acids: CASSGGSARGELLF. CDR3 in DNA: TGCGCCAGCAGTGGCGGGAGCGCCCGCGGGGAGCTGCTTTTT.

This chain connects TRBV24-1 to TRBJ2-1; TRBD2 agrees at 13 bases. The V gene end was trimmed by 6 bases and the J gene end by 4 bases; junction bases not matched to a gene: 11. Germline V CDR1 and CDR2: KGHDR, SFDVKD. CDR3 length: 18 residues. In nucleotides, the CDR3 is TGTGCCACCAGTCCCCCCCTCACTAGCGGGAGGGGGTACAATGAGCAGTTCTTC. This encodes CATSPPLTSGRGYNEQFF.

This clonotype was seen at least ten times. The rearrangement joins TRBV19 to TRBJ1-2; 7 positions agree with TRBD1. With 7 bases clipped from V and 4 bases from J, the junction kept 6 bases outside the gene matches. Germline assignment: CDR1 LNHDA and CDR2 SQIVND (reference sequence). This CDR3 is 13 amino acids long. The CDR3 sequence is CASTPGQIYGYTF. DNA of the CDR3: TGTGCCAGTACCCCGGGACAGATCTATGGCTACACCTTC.

The rearrangement uses TRBV15 and TRBJ2-4; TRBD1 is a possible D gene (7 bases). This CDR3 contains 15 residues. CDR1 is LNHNV, CDR2 YYDKDF, per germline (reference sequence). Between the trimmed V and J ends, which lost 3 bases and 6 bases, there was a span of 15 bases. CDR3 nucleotides: TGTGCCACCAGCAGGGTGAGGGGGCGGGGAAACATTCAGTACTTC. Translating it yields CATSRVRGRGNIQYF.

The gene calls are TRBV14 and TRBJ2-1; 10 bases fit TRBD1. V lost 6 bases to trimming and J lost 6 bases; unmatched junction nucleotides: 11. Germline V gene data show CDR1 as SGHDN and CDR2 as FVKESK. The CDR3 is 16 amino acids. The chain's CDR3 is CASRPTGGGSANEQFF. The CDR3 region has the DNA TGTGCCAGCAGACCGACAGGGGGCGGTAGCGCCAATGAGCAGTTCTTC.

The chain is built from TRBV12-5 and TRBJ2-1; D is possibly TRBD1 (6 bases). The CDR3 is made up of 12 amino acids. In germline, CDR1 is LGHNT, CDR2 FRNRAP. Deletions cut 0 bases from V and 15 bases from J, with 12 bases between. The CDR3 loop is CASGLVMDSPFF. The DNA for the CDR3 is TGTGCTAGTGGTTTGGTAATGGACAGCCCGTTCTTC.

This clonotype was counted at least ten times. The rearrangement uses TRBV5-1 and TRBJ1-2; D uncertain. V lost 0 bases to trimming and J lost 5 bases, with 8 bases between them. From germline, CDR1 is SGHRS and CDR2 YFSETQ. The CDR3 runs 13 residues. Here the CDR3 DNA reads TGCGCCAGCAGCTTGGAAGCGGGGTATGGCTACACCTTC. This sequence encodes CASSLEAGYGYTF.

Ten or more counts support this clonotype. The CDR3 nucleotides are TGTGCCAGCAGTTTCAGGGGTAGCTATTCACCCCTCCACTTT. It encodes CASSFRGSYSPLHF. The chain is built from TRBV27 and TRBJ1-6; D is possibly TRBD1 (6 bases). This CDR3 is built from 14 residues. The V gene lost 3 bases and the J gene lost 8 bases, with 11 bases spanning the gap. The germline V gene encodes CDR1 MNHEY and CDR2 SMNVEV (reference sequence).